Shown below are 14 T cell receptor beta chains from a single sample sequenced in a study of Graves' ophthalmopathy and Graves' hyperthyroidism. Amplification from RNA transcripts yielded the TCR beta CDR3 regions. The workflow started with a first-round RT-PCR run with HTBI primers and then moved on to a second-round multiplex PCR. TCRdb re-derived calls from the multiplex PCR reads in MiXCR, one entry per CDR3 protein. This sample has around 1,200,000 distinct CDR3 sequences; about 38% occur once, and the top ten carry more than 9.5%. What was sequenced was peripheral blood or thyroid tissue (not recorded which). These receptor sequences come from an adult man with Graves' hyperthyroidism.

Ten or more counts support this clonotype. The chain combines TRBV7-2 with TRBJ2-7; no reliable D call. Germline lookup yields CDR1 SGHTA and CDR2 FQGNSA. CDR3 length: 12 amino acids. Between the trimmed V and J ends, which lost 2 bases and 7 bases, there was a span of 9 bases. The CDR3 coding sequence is TGTGCCAGCAGCTTACGGTTCGGAGAGCAGTACTTC. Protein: CASSLRFGEQYF.

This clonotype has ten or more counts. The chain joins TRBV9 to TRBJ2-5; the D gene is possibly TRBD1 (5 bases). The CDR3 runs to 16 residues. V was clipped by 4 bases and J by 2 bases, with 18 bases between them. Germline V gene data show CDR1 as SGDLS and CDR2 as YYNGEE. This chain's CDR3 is CASSSESNRWQETQYF. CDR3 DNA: TGTGCCAGCAGCTCGGAGTCGAACAGGTGGCAAGAGACCCAGTACTTC.

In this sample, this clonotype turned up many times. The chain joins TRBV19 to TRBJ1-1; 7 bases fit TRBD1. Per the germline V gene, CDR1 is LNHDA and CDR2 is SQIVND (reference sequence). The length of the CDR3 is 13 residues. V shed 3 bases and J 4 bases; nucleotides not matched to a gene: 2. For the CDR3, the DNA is TGTGCCAGTAGTATGAACAGGGGCACTGAAGCTTTCTTT. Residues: CASSMNRGTEAFF.

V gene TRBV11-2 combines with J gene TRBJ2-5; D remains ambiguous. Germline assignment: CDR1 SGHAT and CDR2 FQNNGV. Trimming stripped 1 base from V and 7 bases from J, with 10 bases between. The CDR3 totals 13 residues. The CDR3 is CASSLGGPMTQYF. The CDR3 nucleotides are TGTGCCAGCAGCTTAGGGGGTCCCATGACCCAGTACTTC.

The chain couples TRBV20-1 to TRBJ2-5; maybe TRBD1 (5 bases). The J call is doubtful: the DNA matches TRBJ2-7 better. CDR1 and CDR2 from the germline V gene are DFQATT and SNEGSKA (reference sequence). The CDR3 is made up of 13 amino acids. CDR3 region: CSALTRWGGEQYF. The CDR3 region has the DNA TGCAGTGCCCTTACCAGGTGGGGCGGCGAGCAGTACTTC.

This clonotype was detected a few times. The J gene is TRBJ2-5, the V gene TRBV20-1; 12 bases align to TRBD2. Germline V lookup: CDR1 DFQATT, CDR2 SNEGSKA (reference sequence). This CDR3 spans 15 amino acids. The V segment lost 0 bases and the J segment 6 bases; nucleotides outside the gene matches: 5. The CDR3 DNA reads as TGCAGTGCTAGAGATTCTAGCGGGAGGGCACAGACCCAGTACTTC. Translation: CSARDSSGRAQTQYF.

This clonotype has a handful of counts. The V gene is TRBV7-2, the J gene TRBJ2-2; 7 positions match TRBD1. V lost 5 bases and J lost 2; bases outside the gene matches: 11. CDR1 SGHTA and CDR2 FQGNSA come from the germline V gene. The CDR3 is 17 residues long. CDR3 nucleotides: TGTGCCAGCAGCCCTTGGTCGGGGACAGTAAACACCGGGGAGCTGTTTTTT. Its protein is CASSPWSGTVNTGELFF.

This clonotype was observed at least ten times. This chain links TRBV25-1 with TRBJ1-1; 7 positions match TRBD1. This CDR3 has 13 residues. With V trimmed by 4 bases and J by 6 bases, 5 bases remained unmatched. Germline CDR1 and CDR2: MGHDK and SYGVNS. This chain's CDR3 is CASSGTGFSEAFF. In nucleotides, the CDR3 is TGTGCCAGCAGTGGGACAGGTTTCTCTGAAGCTTTCTTT.

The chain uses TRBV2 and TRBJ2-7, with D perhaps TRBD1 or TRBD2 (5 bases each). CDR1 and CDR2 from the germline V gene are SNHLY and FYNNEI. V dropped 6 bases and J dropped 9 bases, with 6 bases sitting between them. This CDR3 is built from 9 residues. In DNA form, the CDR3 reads TGTGCCAGCAGGAGGGGGCAGTACTTC. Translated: CASRRGQYF.

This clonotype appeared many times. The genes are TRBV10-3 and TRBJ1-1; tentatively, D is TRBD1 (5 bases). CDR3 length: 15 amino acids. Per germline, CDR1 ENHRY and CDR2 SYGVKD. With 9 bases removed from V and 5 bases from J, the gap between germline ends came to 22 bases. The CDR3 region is CAISEGDRSQTEAFF. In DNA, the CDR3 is TGTGCCATATCCGAGGGTGACAGATCCCAAACTGAAGCTTTCTTT.

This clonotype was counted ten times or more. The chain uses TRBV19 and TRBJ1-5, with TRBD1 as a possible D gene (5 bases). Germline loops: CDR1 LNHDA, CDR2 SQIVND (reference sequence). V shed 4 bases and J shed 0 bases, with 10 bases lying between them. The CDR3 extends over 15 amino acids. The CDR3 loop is CASSTRQSSNQPQHF. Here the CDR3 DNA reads TGTGCCAGTAGTACCCGACAGAGTAGCAATCAGCCCCAGCATTTT.

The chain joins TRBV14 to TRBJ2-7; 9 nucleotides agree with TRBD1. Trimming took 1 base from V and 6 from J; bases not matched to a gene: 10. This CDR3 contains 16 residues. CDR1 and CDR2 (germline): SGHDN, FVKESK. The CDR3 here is CASSQAYRGPPGEQYF. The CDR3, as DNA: TGTGCCAGCAGCCAAGCATACAGGGGGCCACCCGGCGAGCAGTACTTC.

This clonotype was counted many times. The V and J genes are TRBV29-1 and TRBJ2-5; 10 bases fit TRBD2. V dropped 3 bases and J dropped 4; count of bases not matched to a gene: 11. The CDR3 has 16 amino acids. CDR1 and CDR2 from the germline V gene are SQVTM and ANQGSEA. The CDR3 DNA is TGCAGCGTTGAGTGGGCTAGCGGGAGATGGTTAGAGACCCAGTACTTC. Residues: CSVEWASGRWLETQYF.

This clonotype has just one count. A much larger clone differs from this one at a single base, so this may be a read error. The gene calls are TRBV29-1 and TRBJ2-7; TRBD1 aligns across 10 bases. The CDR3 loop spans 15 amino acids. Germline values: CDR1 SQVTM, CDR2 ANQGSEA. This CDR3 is CSVEVTGQGSYGQYF. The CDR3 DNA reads TGCAGCGTTGAAGTAACGGGACAGGGGTCCTACGGGCAGTACTTC.